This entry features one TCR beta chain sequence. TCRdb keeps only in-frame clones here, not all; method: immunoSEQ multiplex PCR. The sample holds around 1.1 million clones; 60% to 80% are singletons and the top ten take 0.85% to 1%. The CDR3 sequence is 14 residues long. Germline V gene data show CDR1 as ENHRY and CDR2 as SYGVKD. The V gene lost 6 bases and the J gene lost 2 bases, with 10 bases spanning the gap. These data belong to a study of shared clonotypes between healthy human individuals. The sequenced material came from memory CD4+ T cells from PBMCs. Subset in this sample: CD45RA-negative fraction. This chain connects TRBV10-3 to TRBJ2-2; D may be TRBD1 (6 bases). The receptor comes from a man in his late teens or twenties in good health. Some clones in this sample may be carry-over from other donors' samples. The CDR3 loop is CAIRETGNTGELFF. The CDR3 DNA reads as TGTGCCATCAGGGAGACAGGAAACACCGGGGAGCTGTTTTTT.